Listed here are 13 T cell receptor beta chains from one sample, sequenced in a study of T cell clusters in autoimmune cytopenias. TRB amplification used around 260 ng of peripheral blood genomic DNA. TRB was amplified by touch-down multiplex PCR, primer pools A and B combined. TCRdb reworked the multiplex PCR reads into one entry per CDR3 protein, no DNA. The sample has 4,000 or so distinct CDR3 sequences, and its top ten clones hold 67%. These data are also associated with another study on T cell repertoires in aging, cancer and after chemotherapy.

Specimen: peripheral blood. The source of these receptors is a human donor with an autoimmune cytopenia or autoimmune hepatitis (not recorded which).

This rearrangement joins TRBV11-1 to TRBJ1-6; the TCRdb D gene call, TRBD1, has no DNA to confirm it. The CDR3 is 14 residues long. CDR1 and CDR2 from the germline V gene are SGHAT and FQDESV (reference sequence). The chain's CDR3 is CASVAGAYNSPLHF.

The chain uses TRBV5-6 and TRBJ1-6. This CDR3 is 15 amino acids long. Per germline, CDR1 SGHDT and CDR2 YYEEEE. CDR3 sequence reads: CASSPPRRLNSPLHF.

The chain carries TRBV12-3 or TRBV12-4 and TRBJ2-6; TCRdb's D call, TRBD2, is unchecked because there is no DNA. This CDR3 is built from 16 residues. CDR3 protein: CASSPTRWSGANVLTF.

The genes are TRBV19 and TRBJ2-5. Germline V gives CDR1 LNHDA, CDR2 SQIVND (reference sequence). The CDR3 runs to 15 residues. CDR3 sequence reads: CASSISGVGQETQYF.

Measured by frequency, this clonotype is medium-sized. This chain links TRBV5-4 with TRBJ2-6. The CDR3 loop spans 14 amino acids. Germline V gene sequence: CDR1 SGHNT, CDR2 YYREEE (reference sequence). The CDR3 is CASSTWTRMDVLTF.

The chain employs TRBV5-6 and TRBJ2-3; TCRdb names TRBD1, which stays unverified in the absence of DNA. The CDR3 totals 17 residues. CDR1 and CDR2 from the germline V gene are SGHDT and YYEEEE. CDR3 amino acids: CASSSKPGRGRTDTQYF.

The V and J genes are TRBV6-5 and TRBJ2-5; TCRdb's D gene call, TRBD1, goes unchecked for lack of DNA. The CDR3 is 15 residues long. Per the germline V gene, CDR1 is MNHEY and CDR2 is SVGAGI. CDR3 protein: CASSIHPGGSETQYF.

V and J are TRBV29-1 and TRBJ1-1; the TCRdb call, TRBD1, lacks DNA for checking. CDR1 and CDR2 (germline): SQVTM, ANQGSEA. The CDR3 sequence is 17 residues long. This CDR3 is CSVVLLRWADSNTEAFF.

The chain employs TRBV6-5 and TRBJ1-1. The germline CDR1 and CDR2 sequences are MNHEY and SVGAGI. The CDR3 covers 14 residues. CDR3 region: CASSVRIENTEAFF.

This clonotype is deemed medium-sized by its frequency. V and J are TRBV12-3 or TRBV12-4 and TRBJ2-5; with no DNA, the TCRdb D assignment of TRBD2 cannot be verified. The CDR3 has 15 amino acids. The CDR3 reads CASSTESGGRETQYF.

The chain recombines TRBV5-4 with TRBJ2-1; TCRdb selects TRBD1, and the lack of DNA leaves this call unchecked. The CDR3 is 15 amino acids. CDR1 is SGHNT, CDR2 YYREEE, per germline (reference sequence). The CDR3 protein is CASSTGQEHYNEQFF.

The chain recombines TRBV12-3 or TRBV12-4 with TRBJ1-5. This CDR3 contains 13 residues. CDR3 region: CASLGSSNQPQHF.

CDR3 residues: CSVERGNRRTEAFF. The rearrangement joins TRBV29-1 to TRBJ1-1. The CDR3 sequence is 14 residues long. Germline CDR1 and CDR2: SQVTM and ANQGSEA. The full variable domain, in which reference TRBV29-1 and TRBJ1-1 provide the parts outside the CDR3, is SAVISQKPSRDICQRGTSLTIQCQVDSQVTMMFWYRQQPGQSLTLIATANQGSEATYESGFVIDKFPISRPNLTFSTLTVSNMSPEDSSIYLCSVERGNRRTEAFFGQGTRLTVV.